The 20 T cell receptor beta chains in this list originate from one sample, sequenced in a study of T cell responses to AZD1222 COVID-19 vaccine. The data were produced by immunoSEQ multiplex PCR, yet TCRdb's version contains in-frame clones alone and is incomplete. The profile shows 110,000 to 150,000 clones, about 94% of them singletons. The sample in question was peripheral blood, obtained on day 0 of AZD1222 vaccination. These receptors originate from an adult in good health.

This sequence joins TRBV4-1 and TRBJ1-1; D might be TRBD1 (5 bases). V was clipped by 0 bases and J by 5 bases, with 10 bases between them. The CDR3 totals 14 residues. In germline, CDR1 is MGHRA, CDR2 YSYEKL. CDR3 DNA: TGCGCCAGCAGCCAAGATAGGGGATTGACTGAAGCTTTCTTT. Its protein is CASSQDRGLTEAFF.

The chain employs TRBV5-4 and TRBJ1-4; 8 bases align to TRBD1. Germline loops: CDR1 SGHNT, CDR2 YYREEE (reference sequence). V shed 4 bases, J shed 4 bases, and the junction held 12 bases outside the gene matches. This CDR3 comprises 17 residues. In DNA form, the CDR3 reads TGTGCCAGCAGCCGACAGGCCAGAACAGGGGGTAATGAAAAACTGTTTTTT. Its protein is CASSRQARTGGNEKLFF.

This rearrangement joins TRBV5-1 to TRBJ2-1; D gene ambiguous. CDR1 is SGHRS and CDR2 is YFSETQ in the germline V gene. CDR3 length: 15 residues. V shed 4 bases and J shed 5 bases, with 16 bases lying between them. CDR3 sequence (DNA): TGCGCCAGCAGCCCAGCATGGTCCACTGACAATGAGCAGTTCTTC. This encodes CASSPAWSTDNEQFF.

This clone was found once. This rearrangement joins TRBV7-8 to TRBJ2-3; 9 bases match TRBD2. Trimming cost V 5 bases and J 0 bases; bases outside gene matches: 3. Germline values: CDR1 SGHVS, CDR2 FQNEAQ. CDR3 length equals 15 residues. This CDR3 reads CASSPLAGSTDTQYF. CDR3 DNA sequence: TGTGCCAGCAGCCCTCTAGCGGGAAGCACAGATACGCAGTATTTT.

This rearrangement joins TRBV11-2 to TRBJ1-4; a weak D match, TRBD1 (6 bases). Germline assignment: CDR1 SGHAT and CDR2 FQNNGV. This CDR3 contains 15 residues. V lost 5 bases to trimming and J lost 8 bases, with 18 bases between them. The CDR3 nucleotides read TGTGCCAGCAGCCCTGTGGGGCAGGGGCTCGAAAAACTGTTTTTT. Its protein product is CASSPVGQGLEKLFF.

This chain joins TRBV28 and TRBJ1-2; D may be TRBD1 (5 bases). Trimming took off 6 bases at V and 8 bases at J, with 13 bases between the two ends. The CDR3 has 12 residues. The germline V gene has CDR1 MDHEN and CDR2 SYDVKM. CDR3 DNA: TGTGCCAGCAGATCCGGGACGGGGGGCTACACCTTC. As protein: CASRSGTGGYTF.

The chain links TRBV5-1 to TRBJ2-1, with 7 positions matching TRBD2. The V gene's germline CDR1 is SGHRS and CDR2 YFSETQ. The V gene end was trimmed by 4 bases and the J gene end by 4 bases; junction bases not matched to a gene: 8. CDR3 length equals 15 residues. The CDR3 coding sequence is TGCGCCAGCAGCCCTAGCGGAGGGGCGTACAATGAGCAGTTCTTC. Encoded protein: CASSPSGGAYNEQFF. Variable domain in full (rest from reference TRBV5-1 and TRBJ2-1): KAGVTQTPRYLIKTRGQQVTLSCSPISGHRSVSWYQQTPGQGLQFLFEYFSETQRNKGNFPGRFSGRQFSNSRSEMNVSTLELGDSALYLCASSPSGGAYNEQFFGPGTRLTVL.

This chain links TRBV5-4 with TRBJ2-7; D gene uncertain. CDR1 and CDR2 (germline): SGHNT, YYREEE (reference sequence). V lost 4 bases and J lost 6, with 8 bases in between. The CDR3 has 11 amino acids. CDR3 sequence reads: CASSHDFEQYF. In DNA, the CDR3 is TGTGCCAGCAGCCACGATTTCGAGCAGTACTTC.

In its sample, this clone was seen once. This chain uses TRBV7-2 with TRBJ2-7; 9 positions match TRBD1. This CDR3 comprises 15 residues. The V and J ends lost 4 bases and 3 bases, in that order; junction bases with no gene match: 7. Germline V lookup: CDR1 SGHTA, CDR2 FQGNSA. In nucleotides, the CDR3 is TGTGCCAGCAGCTCCTCGGACAGGGGCGTCTACGAGCAGTACTTC. Protein sequence: CASSSSDRGVYEQYF. Full variable domain (missing parts from reference TRBV7-2 and TRBJ2-7): GAGVSQSPSNKVTEKGKDVELRCDPISGHTALYWYRQSLGQGLEFLIYFQGNSAPDKSGLPSDRFSAERTGGSVSTLTIQRTQQEDSAVYLCASSSSDRGVYEQYFGPGTRLTVT.

The chain has TRBV3-1 (or the pseudogene TRBV3-2) and TRBJ2-3; 8 nucleotides agree with TRBD2. Germline V gene sequence: CDR1 LGHDT, CDR2 YNNKEL (reference sequence). CDR3 length equals 15 residues. V dropped 4 bases and J dropped 4; count of bases not matched to a gene: 7. DNA of the CDR3: TGTGCCAGCAGCCTGGGACTAGTGAGCGCAGATACGCAGTATTTT. Protein: CASSLGLVSADTQYF.

In nucleotides, the CDR3 is TGTGCCATCCTGGCTCTAAGCAATGAGCAGTTCTTC. As protein: CAILALSNEQFF. The chain couples TRBV10-3 to TRBJ2-1; D ambiguous. The CDR3 loop spans 12 amino acids. Germline CDR1 reads ENHRY; CDR2 reads SYGVKD. The germline V and J ends were trimmed by 8 bases and 6 bases, with 11 bases remaining between them.

The V call is TRBV19, the J call TRBJ2-7; 8 bases line up with TRBD2. The germline V gene encodes CDR1 LNHDA and CDR2 SQIVND (reference sequence). V gave up 8 bases and J gave up 5 bases; unmatched junction bases: 5. The CDR3 is 12 amino acids. This chain's CDR3 is CASGHGGDEQYF. The CDR3 coding sequence is TGTGCCAGTGGGCACGGGGGGGACGAGCAGTACTTC.

The J gene is TRBJ2-7, the V gene TRBV11-2, with TRBD1 matching 7 bases. This CDR3 is 12 amino acids long. The germline gives CDR1 SGHAT, CDR2 FQNNGV. The J segment lost 6 bases and the V segment lost 6 bases, leaving 5 bases of the junction unmatched. This CDR3 is CASRNRGLEQYF. CDR3 DNA: TGTGCCAGCAGGAACAGGGGCCTCGAGCAGTACTTC. Based on the CDR3 plus reference TRBV11-2 and TRBJ2-7, the full variable domain is EAGVAQSPRYKIIEKRQSVAFWCNPISGHATLYWYQQILGQGPKLLIQFQNNGVVDDSQLPKDRFSAERLKGVDSTLKIQPAKLEDSAVYLCASRNRGLEQYFGPGTRLTVT.

The chain employs TRBV3-1 (or the pseudogene TRBV3-2) and TRBJ2-4; perhaps D is TRBD1 or TRBD2 (6 bases each). Germline V gives CDR1 LGHDT, CDR2 YNNKEL (reference sequence). The germline V and J ends were trimmed by 2 bases and 3 bases, with 14 bases remaining between them. The CDR3 has 16 amino acids. Written as DNA, the CDR3 is TGTGCCAGCAGCCAAAGGGGGGCCGGCGGCAAAAACATTCAGTACTTC. Translating gives CASSQRGAGGKNIQYF.

The chain employs TRBV6-1 and TRBJ2-7; D remains unclear. V lost 2 bases to trimming and J lost 4 bases, with 9 bases between them. This CDR3 is built from 13 residues. In germline, CDR1 is MNHNS, CDR2 SASEGT. CDR3 region: CASSEPALYEQYF. The CDR3 nucleotides are TGTGCCAGCAGTGAACCCGCCCTTTACGAGCAGTACTTC.

The chain employs TRBV10-2 and TRBJ2-7, with TRBD2 as a possible D gene (6 bases). CDR1 and CDR2 from the germline V gene are WSHSY and SAAADI. V lost 8 bases and J lost 3, with 14 bases in between. The CDR3 extends over 13 amino acids. CDR3 protein: CASGRDLIYEQYF. CDR3 nucleotide sequence: TGCGCCAGCGGAAGGGACTTGATCTACGAGCAGTACTTC.

V usage is TRBV30 and J usage is TRBJ1-1; a weak D match, TRBD1 (5 bases). Per germline, CDR1 GTSNPN and CDR2 SVGIG (reference sequence). This CDR3 spans 14 amino acids. V dropped 5 bases and J dropped 5 bases, with 18 bases sitting between them. CDR3 nucleotide sequence: TGTGCCTGGGGATCAAGGGCCGGGGGGACTGAAGCTTTCTTT. Its protein is CAWGSRAGGTEAFF.

The chain employs TRBV12-3 or TRBV12-4 and TRBJ2-7; no clear D. The CDR3 is 12 residues long. V lost 2 bases to trimming and J lost 5 bases, with 7 bases between them. CDR3 sequence: CASSLQSHEQYF. CDR3 nucleotides: TGTGCCAGCAGTTTACAGAGCCACGAGCAGTACTTC.

This chain links TRBV19 with TRBJ1-5; weak D call: TRBD1 (5 bases). In germline, CDR1 is LNHDA, CDR2 SQIVND (reference sequence). This CDR3 comprises 17 residues. V was trimmed by 5 bases and J by 0 bases, leaving 17 bases between them. The CDR3 loop reads CASSPGVWGISNQPQHF. The CDR3 bases are TGTGCCAGTAGTCCGGGGGTATGGGGGATTAGCAATCAGCCCCAGCATTTT. The full variable domain, its missing parts supplied by reference TRBV19 and TRBJ1-5, is DGGITQSPKYLFRKEGQNVTLSCEQNLNHDAMYWYRQDPGQGLRLIYYSQIVNDFQKGDIAEGYSVSREKKESFPLTVTSAQKNPTAFYLCASSPGVWGISNQPQHFGDGTRLSIL.

The chain couples TRBV3-1 (or the pseudogene TRBV3-2) to TRBJ2-1, with 12 bases that match TRBD2. The ends lost 4 bases at V and 15 bases at J; junction bases unmatched: 10. The CDR3 covers 14 residues. From germline, CDR1 is LGHDT and CDR2 YNNKEL (reference sequence). CDR3 DNA sequence: TGTGCCAGCAGCCCGGGCCTAGCGGGAGGGCCGATGTTCTTC. Its translation: CASSPGLAGGPMFF.